Following are 10 T cell receptor beta chains from one sample sequenced in a study of blood T cell repertoires in COVID-19. Libraries were prepared by immunoSEQ multiplex PCR; TCRdb keeps only in-frame clonotypes and omits some of them. The repertoire holds about 210,000 clones, just over 90% seen once, with under 1.5% in the top ten. Sample: peripheral blood. These receptors all stem from a man aged 25 to 45 with acute or convalescent COVID-19.

The V gene is TRBV24-1, the J gene TRBJ1-6; D remains ambiguous. CDR3 size: 13 residues. With 5 bases removed from V and 9 bases from J, the gap between germline ends came to 10 bases. The germline V gene encodes CDR1 KGHDR and CDR2 SFDVKD. The CDR3 protein is CATSGGFGSPLHF. CDR3 bases: TGTGCCACCAGTGGAGGGTTCGGTTCACCCCTCCACTTT.

The chain carries TRBV15 and TRBJ1-2; no definite D call. The germline V and J ends were trimmed by 8 bases and 3 bases, with 10 bases remaining between them. This CDR3 spans 12 amino acids. CDR1 LNHNV and CDR2 YYDKDF come from the germline V gene (reference sequence). CDR3 loop: CATRGGDYGYTF. The DNA of the CDR3 is TGTGCCACCCGAGGCGGGGACTATGGCTACACCTTC.

V is TRBV28 and J is TRBJ1-1; possibly TRBD1 for D (6 bases). This CDR3 contains 11 residues. V gave up 7 bases and J gave up 7 bases, with 10 bases separating them. Germline V gene data show CDR1 as MDHEN and CDR2 as SYDVKM. The CDR3 spells CASKMDSEAFF. CDR3 in DNA: TGTGCCAGCAAAATGGACAGTGAAGCTTTCTTT.

The gene calls are TRBV19 and TRBJ2-1; 10 nucleotides line up with TRBD2. Losses at the gene ends were 5 bases for V and 5 bases for J; bases not matched to a gene: 6. CDR3 length: 15 amino acids. Germline V gene sequence: CDR1 LNHDA, CDR2 SQIVND (reference sequence). The CDR3 bases are TGTGCCAGTAGTCGGGGACTAGCGCTCCACAATGAGCAGTTCTTC. Its protein product is CASSRGLALHNEQFF.

This chain joins TRBV4-2 and TRBJ2-2; perhaps TRBD1 as D (6 bases). Germline CDR1 LGHNA, CDR2 YNFKEQ. The CDR3 spans 15 residues. Trimming left V 0 bases short and J 6 bases short, with 11 bases between. CDR3 bases: TGTGCCAGCAGCCAAGATTTAGCAGGGGCCGGGGAGCTGTTTTTT. This translates into CASSQDLAGAGELFF.

This chain joins TRBV6-5 and TRBJ1-5, with D possibly matching TRBD1 (5 bases). The CDR3 is 14 amino acids. CDR1 is MNHEY, CDR2 SVGAGI, per germline. V was pared by 4 bases and J by 6 bases, with 13 bases between. As DNA, the CDR3 is TGTGCCAGCAGTTCCGGGACTCGCGGTCAGCCCCAGCATTTT. Amino acid sequence: CASSSGTRGQPQHF.

The rearrangement joins TRBV3-1 (or the pseudogene TRBV3-2) to TRBJ2-7, with 8 bases matching TRBD1. With 5 bases clipped from V and 2 bases from J, the junction kept 14 bases outside the gene matches. The germline gives CDR1 LGHDT, CDR2 YNNKEL (reference sequence). The CDR3 length is 17 residues. The CDR3: CASSFGTGRSGTYEQYF. The CDR3 DNA reads TGTGCCAGCAGCTTCGGGACAGGACGTTCTGGGACCTACGAGCAGTACTTC.

The genes are TRBV3-1 (or the pseudogene TRBV3-2) and TRBJ2-7; TRBD2 aligns across 10 bases. The CDR3 is 12 residues long. Germline CDR1 and CDR2: LGHDT and YNNKEL (reference sequence). Trimming took 4 bases from V and 6 from J; bases not matched to a gene: 0. The CDR3 region has the DNA TGTGCCAGCAGCCGGACTAGCGGCGAGCAGTACTTC. Amino acid sequence: CASSRTSGEQYF.

This chain joins TRBV21-1 and TRBJ2-7; the D segment call TRBD2 is taken from the table without a DNA check. TRBV21-1 is described as a pseudogene. The CDR3 contains 13 residues. The CDR3 nucleotides are TGTGCCAGCAGCAATCTGTTCCCCTACGAGCAGTACTTC. Residues: CASSNLFPYEQYF.

The rearrangement joins TRBV4-1 to TRBJ1-5; 9 nucleotides align to TRBD1. The germline CDR1 and CDR2 sequences are MGHRA and YSYEKL. The length of the CDR3 is 15 residues. V trimming: 4 bases; J trimming: 5 bases; junction bases outside the gene matches: 6. The CDR3 region is CASSRAGQGDQPQHF. CDR3 sequence (DNA): TGCGCCAGCAGCCGAGCGGGACAGGGAGATCAGCCCCAGCATTTT.